Each of the 11 T cell receptor beta chains below was sequenced from the same sample in a study of shared clonotypes between healthy human individuals. The method was immunoSEQ multiplex PCR; TCRdb's version includes in-frame clones alone and lacks a portion of them. Of hundreds of thousands of clones in the sample, around 67% were seen once. The sequencing sample was made of memory CD4+ T cells sorted from blood. Subset reported: CD45RA-negative fraction. Receptors were obtained from a man aged 25 to 40 in good health.

A single count supports this clone. This chain connects TRBV25-1 to TRBJ2-1, with TRBD2 matching 7 bases. The CDR3 runs to 15 residues. Germline CDR1 reads MGHDK; CDR2 reads SYGVNS. The trim removed 4 bases at V and 8 bases at J, leaving 11 bases unmatched. As DNA, the CDR3 is TGTGCCAGCAGTGCAACCACTAGCGCCAAACATGAGCAGTTCTTC. Its protein product is CASSATTSAKHEQFF.

The CDR3 protein is CSVDPQLTGELFF. The CDR3 nucleotides read TGCAGCGTGGACCCACAACTTACCGGGGAGCTGTTTTTT. The V and J genes are TRBV29-1 and TRBJ2-2, with D unclear. The CDR3 contains 13 residues. Germline V gives CDR1 SQVTM, CDR2 ANQGSEA. The ends were cut back, 6 bases at V and 5 bases at J, with 13 bases in the middle.

The CDR3, as DNA: TGTGCCAGCAGACGGGGGTTAGACCAAGAGACCCAGTACTTC. It yields the protein CASRRGLDQETQYF. The chain is built from TRBV5-4 and TRBJ2-5, with D maybe TRBD2 (6 bases). V lost 5 bases to trimming and J lost 0 bases, with 11 bases between them. CDR1 and CDR2 from the germline V gene are SGHNT and YYREEE (reference sequence). The length of the CDR3 is 14 residues.

The V and J genes are TRBV5-1 and TRBJ2-3; D unclear. The germline CDR1 and CDR2 sequences are SGHRS and YFSETQ. V lost 2 bases and J lost 0, with 7 bases in between. The CDR3 consists of 14 residues. CDR3 sequence reads: CASSFSTSTDTQYF. CDR3 coding DNA: TGCGCCAGCAGCTTTTCGACTAGCACAGATACGCAGTATTTT.

This clone was observed a handful of times. J is TRBJ2-7 and V is TRBV6-6; possibly TRBD1 for D (6 bases). CDR1 MNHNY and CDR2 SVGAGI come from the germline V gene (reference sequence). The V gene lost 5 bases and the J gene lost 1 base, with 15 bases spanning the gap. The CDR3 consists of 15 residues. CDR3 bases: TGTGCCAGCAGTAAGACAGGTCCGTTGTCCTACGAGCAGTACTTC. This codes for CASSKTGPLSYEQYF.

The CDR3 sequence: CSAMGGNYGYTF. In DNA, the CDR3 is TGCAGTGCGATGGGGGGTAACTATGGCTACACCTTC. The chain couples TRBV29-1 to TRBJ1-2; TRBD1 might be the D (5 bases). CDR3 size: 12 residues. Germline V gene lookup returns CDR1 SQVTM and CDR2 ANQGSEA.

The chain couples TRBV2 to TRBJ1-4; TRBD1 aligns across 9 bases. The CDR3 extends over 16 amino acids. CDR1 and CDR2 from the germline V gene are SNHLY and FYNNEI. V was clipped by 6 bases and J by 6 bases; unmatched bases: 11. The CDR3 region is CASRRDRVPLHEKLFF. The CDR3 coding sequence is TGTGCCAGCAGAAGGGACAGGGTTCCGTTGCATGAAAAACTGTTTTTT.

Ten or more counts support this clone. The rearrangement uses TRBV4-1 and TRBJ2-1; 9 nucleotides line up with TRBD2. Germline V gene lookup returns CDR1 MGHRA and CDR2 YSYEKL. V shed 1 base, J shed 7 bases, and the junction held 8 bases outside the gene matches. This CDR3 is built from 16 residues. The CDR3 nucleotides read TGCGCCAGCAGCCAAGGGGGACTAGCCTTTAGGAATGAGCAGTTCTTC. It yields the protein CASSQGGLAFRNEQFF.

V usage is TRBV7-2 and J usage is TRBJ1-5; a weak D match, TRBD1 (6 bases). CDR1 and CDR2 (germline): SGHTA, FQGNSA. With 5 bases removed from V and 7 bases from J, the gap between germline ends came to 15 bases. The CDR3 is made up of 14 amino acids. The CDR3 sequence is CASSSRGGAQPQHF. The CDR3 DNA reads TGTGCCAGCAGCAGTAGGGGGGGCGCGCAGCCCCAGCATTTT.

In DNA form, the CDR3 reads TGCGCCAGCAGCTCACCGGCGGGGGTAAACACTGAAGCTTTCTTT. It is translated as CASSSPAGVNTEAFF. The V and J genes are TRBV4-1 and TRBJ1-1, with D tentatively TRBD1 (5 bases). Germline CDR1 and CDR2: MGHRA and YSYEKL. V dropped 5 bases and J dropped 2 bases, with 15 bases sitting between them. The CDR3 spans 15 residues.

This clone was seen at least ten times. The chain couples TRBV4-1 to TRBJ2-4; D call uncertain. Germline V lookup: CDR1 MGHRA, CDR2 YSYEKL. This CDR3 is 14 amino acids long. V was shortened by 1 base and J by 2 bases, with 6 bases between the two germline ends. Here the CDR3 DNA reads TGCGCCAGCAGCCAAGCAACGTCCAAAAACATTCAGTACTTC. Translating gives CASSQATSKNIQYF.